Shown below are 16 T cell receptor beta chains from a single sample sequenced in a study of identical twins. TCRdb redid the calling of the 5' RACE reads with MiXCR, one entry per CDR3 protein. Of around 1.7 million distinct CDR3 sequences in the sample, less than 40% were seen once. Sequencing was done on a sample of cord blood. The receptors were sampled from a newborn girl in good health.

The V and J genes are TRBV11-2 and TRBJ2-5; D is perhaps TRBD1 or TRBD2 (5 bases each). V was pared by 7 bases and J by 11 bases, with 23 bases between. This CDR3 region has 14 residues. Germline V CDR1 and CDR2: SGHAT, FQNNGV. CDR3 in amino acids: CASTPGREHNEQYF. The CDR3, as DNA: TGTGCCAGCACCCCCGGCAGGGAGCACAATGAGCAGTACTTC. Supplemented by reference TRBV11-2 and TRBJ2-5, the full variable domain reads EAGVAQSPRYKIIEKRQSVAFWCNPISGHATLYWYQQILGQGPKLLIQFQNNGVVDDSQLPKDRFSAERLKGVDSTLKIQPAKLEDSAVYLCASTPGREHNEQYFGPGTRLLVL.

The CDR3 DNA sequence: TGTGCCAGCGAGAGGACAGGGGGGGTCGGGGAGCTGTTTTTT. Translated, it gives CASERTGGVGELFF. This sequence joins TRBV2 and TRBJ2-2; 10 nucleotides agree with TRBD1. The CDR3 is 14 residues long. V shed 8 bases and J 7 bases; nucleotides not matched to a gene: 7. Germline CDR1 and CDR2: SNHLY and FYNNEI.

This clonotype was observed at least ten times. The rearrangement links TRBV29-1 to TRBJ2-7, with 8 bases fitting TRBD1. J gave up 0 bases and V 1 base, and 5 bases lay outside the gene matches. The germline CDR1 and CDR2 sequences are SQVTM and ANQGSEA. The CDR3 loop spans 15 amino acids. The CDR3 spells CSVEVRDRYSYEQYF. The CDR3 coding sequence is TGCAGCGTTGAAGTCCGGGACAGGTACTCCTACGAGCAGTACTTC.

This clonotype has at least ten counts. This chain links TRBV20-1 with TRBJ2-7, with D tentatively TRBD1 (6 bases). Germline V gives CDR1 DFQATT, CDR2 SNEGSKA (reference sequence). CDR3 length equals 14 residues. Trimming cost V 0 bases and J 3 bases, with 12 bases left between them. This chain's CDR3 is CSARDQGHYYEQYF. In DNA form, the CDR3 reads TGCAGTGCTAGAGATCAGGGACATTACTACGAGCAGTACTTC.

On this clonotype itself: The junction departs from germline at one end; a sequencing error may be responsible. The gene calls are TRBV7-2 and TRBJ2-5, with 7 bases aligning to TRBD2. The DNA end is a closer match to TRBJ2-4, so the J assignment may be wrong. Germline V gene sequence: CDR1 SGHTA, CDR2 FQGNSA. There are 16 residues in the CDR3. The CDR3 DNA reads TGTGCCAGCAGCTTAGTGACGAGACTAGCCAAAAGCATTCAGTACTTC. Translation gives CASSLVTRLAKSIQYF.

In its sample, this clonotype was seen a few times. This CDR3 reads CASSHPGAFNYEQYF. CDR3 DNA sequence: TGTGCCAGCAGCCACCCGGGAGCTTTCAACTACGAGCAGTACTTC. The V call is TRBV7-9, the J call TRBJ2-4; a possible D gene is TRBD2 (6 bases). Judging by the DNA end, TRBJ2-7 fits better; the J call may be wrong. Germline CDR1 reads SEHNR; CDR2 reads FQNEAQ (reference sequence). The CDR3 totals 15 residues.

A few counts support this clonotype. CDR3 nucleotides: TGCAGTGCTAGATTGGACGGCCGTACCTACGAGCAGTACTTC. Encoded protein: CSARLDGRTYEQYF. V is TRBV20-1 and J is TRBJ2-7; no clear D. Between the trimmed V and J ends, which lost 2 bases and 2 bases, there was a span of 13 bases. Germline V lookup: CDR1 DFQATT, CDR2 SNEGSKA (reference sequence). This CDR3 region has 14 residues.

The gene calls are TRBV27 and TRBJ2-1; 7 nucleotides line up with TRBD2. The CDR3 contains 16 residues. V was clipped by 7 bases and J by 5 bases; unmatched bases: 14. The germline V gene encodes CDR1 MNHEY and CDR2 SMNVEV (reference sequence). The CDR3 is CASNFLRAGLHNEQFF. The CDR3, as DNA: TGTGCCAGCAATTTCCTCCGAGCGGGGTTACACAATGAGCAGTTCTTC.

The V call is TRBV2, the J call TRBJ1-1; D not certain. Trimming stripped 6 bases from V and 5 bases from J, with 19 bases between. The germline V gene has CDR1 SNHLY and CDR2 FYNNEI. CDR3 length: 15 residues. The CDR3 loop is CASSLWPLVETEAFF. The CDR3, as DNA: TGTGCCAGCAGCCTGTGGCCGTTAGTCGAAACTGAAGCTTTCTTT.

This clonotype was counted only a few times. The CDR3 DNA reads TGCGCCAGCAGCTTACGCCAGAGGGAAGGAGGAGAGCAGTTCTTC. Residues: CASSLRQREGGEQFF. The V and J genes are TRBV5-1 and TRBJ2-1, with a tentative D call TRBD2 (5 bases). CDR1 is SGHRS and CDR2 is YFSETQ in the germline V gene. There are 15 residues in the CDR3. V was pared by 2 bases and J by 10 bases, with 19 bases between.

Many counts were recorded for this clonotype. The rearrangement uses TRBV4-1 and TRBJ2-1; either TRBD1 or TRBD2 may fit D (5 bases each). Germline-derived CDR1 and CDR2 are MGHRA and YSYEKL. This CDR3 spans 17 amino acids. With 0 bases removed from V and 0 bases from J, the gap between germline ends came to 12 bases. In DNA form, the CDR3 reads TGCGCCAGCAGCCAAGATCCGGCAGGGAGCTCCTACAATGAGCAGTTCTTC. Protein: CASSQDPAGSSYNEQFF.

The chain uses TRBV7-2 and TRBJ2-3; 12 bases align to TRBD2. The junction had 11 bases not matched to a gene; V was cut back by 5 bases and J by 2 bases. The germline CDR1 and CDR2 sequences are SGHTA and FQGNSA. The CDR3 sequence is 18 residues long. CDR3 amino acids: CASSLRQLAGGTTDTQYF. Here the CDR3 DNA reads TGTGCCAGCAGCCTAAGGCAACTAGCGGGGGGAACCACAGATACGCAGTATTTT.

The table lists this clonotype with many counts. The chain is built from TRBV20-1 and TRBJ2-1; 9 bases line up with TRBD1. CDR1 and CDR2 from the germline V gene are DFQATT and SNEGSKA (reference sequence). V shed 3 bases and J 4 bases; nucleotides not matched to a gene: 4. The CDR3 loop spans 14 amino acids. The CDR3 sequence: CSASRDRVYNEQFF. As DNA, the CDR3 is TGCAGTGCTAGCCGGGACAGGGTGTACAATGAGCAGTTCTTC.

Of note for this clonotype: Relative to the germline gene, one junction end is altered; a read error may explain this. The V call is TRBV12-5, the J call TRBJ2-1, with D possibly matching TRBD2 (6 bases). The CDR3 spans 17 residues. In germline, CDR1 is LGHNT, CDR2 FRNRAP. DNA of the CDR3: TGTGCTAGTGGTTTGGTCGTTACCGGGACTCCCTACAATGAGCAGATCTTC. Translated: CASGLVVTGTPYNEQIF.

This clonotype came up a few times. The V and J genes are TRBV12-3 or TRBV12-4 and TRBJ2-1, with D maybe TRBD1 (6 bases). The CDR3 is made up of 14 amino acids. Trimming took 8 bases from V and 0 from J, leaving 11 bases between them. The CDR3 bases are TGTGCCAGCTTGCCGGACAGCTCCTACAATGAGCAGTTCTTC. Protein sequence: CASLPDSSYNEQFF.

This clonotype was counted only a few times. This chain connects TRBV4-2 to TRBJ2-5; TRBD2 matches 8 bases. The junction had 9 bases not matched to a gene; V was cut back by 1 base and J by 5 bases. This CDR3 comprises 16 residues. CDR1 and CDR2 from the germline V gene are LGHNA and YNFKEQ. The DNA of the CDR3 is TGTGCCAGCAGCCAAGCGGGAAGCGGGAGTAGGGAGACCCAGTACTTC. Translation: CASSQAGSGSRETQYF.